These T cell receptor beta chains were read from a single sample in a study of Ad26.COV2.S vaccination and SARS-CoV-2 variants. TCRdb's copy holds only in-frame clones and misses some; the assay was immunoSEQ multiplex PCR. The profile shows more than 400,000 clones, about 90% of them singletons. Sequencing used peripheral blood, obtained in a trial of Ad26.COV2.S vaccine versus placebo. The receptors come from a person between 18 and 65 years old who received the Ad26.COV2.S COVID-19 vaccine or a placebo. CDR3s include the opening cysteine and the closing phenylalanine or tryptophan. Each record gives: V gene, J gene, D gene, clone size, CDR3 DNA, CDR3 protein. A D gene is named only where the DNA matches it firmly. Clone sizes are given selectively: once, few, many, or a class where the clone is expanded.

TRBV6-6	TRBJ1-2	TRBD1	-	TGTGCCAGCAGGCGGACAGGGTATGACTATGGCTACACCTTC	CASRRTGYDYGYTF
TRBV15	TRBJ1-2	-	-	TGTGCCACCAGCAGGGACGGATTCTATGGCTACACCTTC	CATSRDGFYGYTF
TRBV3-1/TRBV3-2	TRBJ2-1	-	-	TGTGCCAGCAGCCCCCCAAACTACAATGAGCAGTTCTTC	CASSPPNYNEQFF
TRBV11-3	TRBJ2-7	-	-	TGTGCCAGCAGCTTAGGCCCAGATACCTACGAGCAGTACTTC	CASSLGPDTYEQYF
TRBV15	TRBJ1-4	-	-	TGTGCCACCAGCAGAGCCGAGCCGGGTCCAAATGAAAAACTGTTTTTT	CATSRAEPGPNEKLFF
TRBV2	TRBJ2-7	-	-	TGTGCCAGCAGTGAAATGGGGCCCGTTTACGAGCAGTACTTC	CASSEMGPVYEQYF
TRBV5-1	TRBJ1-5	-	-	TGCGCCAGCAGCTTGTTTCCCGGCAACAATCAGCCCCAGCATTTT	CASSLFPGNNQPQHF
TRBV7-9	TRBJ1-4	-	few	TGTGCCAGCAGCATCGAAAAACTGTTTTTT	CASSIEKLFF
TRBV28	TRBJ1-4	-	-	TGTGCCAGCAGTTTTGGCGGGTCGGGTGAAAAACTGTTTTTT	CASSFGGSGEKLFF
TRBV7-9	TRBJ2-7	TRBD1	-	TGTGCCAGCAGACAGGGGTCCGCCTACGAGCAGTACTTC	CASRQGSAYEQYF
TRBV6-5	TRBJ1-1	-	-	TGTGCCAGCCTTCTTACAGGAGGGGATGGTGAAGCTTTCTTT	CASLLTGGDGEAFF
TRBV7-2	TRBJ2-3	-	few	TGTGCCAGCAGCTTAATCGGCACGATGGTCGCAACAGATACGCAGTATTTT	CASSLIGTMVATDTQYF
TRBV5-1	TRBJ2-7	-	-	TGCGCCAGCAGCCCTGCAGGTGACGGGCAGTACTTC	CASSPAGDGQYF
TRBV6-1	TRBJ1-1	-	-	TGTGCCAGCAGTGAAGGGCCGGCGAACACTGAAGCTTTCTTT	CASSEGPANTEAFF
TRBV24-1	TRBJ1-2	-	once	TGTGCCACCAGTGAAGACACGACCTATGGCTACACCTTC	CATSEDTTYGYTF
TRBV18	TRBJ2-6	TRBD2	-	TGTGCCAGCTCATCACTAGCGGGGATCTCTGGGGCCAACGTCCTGACTTTC	CASSSLAGISGANVLTF
TRBV4-3	TRBJ2-1	TRBD2	-	TGCGCCAGCAGCCAAGAGAGCGGGGGCAATGAGCAGTTCTTC	CASSQESGGNEQFF
TRBV2	TRBJ2-7	-	once	TGTGCCAGCAGCCCCCTGGCGGACCCCGCCTACGAGCAGTACTTC	CASSPLADPAYEQYF
TRBV30	TRBJ2-3	TRBD1	-	TGTGCCTGGAGGGACCCCGTGGGACAGAGCACAGATACGCAGTATTTT	CAWRDPVGQSTDTQYF
TRBV27	TRBJ1-2	TRBD1	-	TGTGCCAGCAGTTTAAACAGGGGGGCGGCCTACACCTTC	CASSLNRGAAYTF
TRBV30	TRBJ1-1	-	-	TGTGCCTGGAGTGACGTGACAGCCTACACTGAAGCTTTCTTT	CAWSDVTAYTEAFF
TRBV14	TRBJ2-7	TRBD2	-	TGTGCCAGCAGCCAAGAATTGGGATTAATCGGGGGGGCCCAGGGCGAGCAGTACTTC	CASSQELGLIGGAQGEQYF
TRBV3-1/TRBV3-2	TRBJ1-6	-	-	TGTGCCAGCAGCCAAGGGACCCCTGGTAATTCACCCCTCCACTTT	CASSQGTPGNSPLHF
TRBV11-2	TRBJ2-1	-	-	TGTGCCAGCAGCCATACCGGGACGGCCTACAATGAGCAGTTCTTC	CASSHTGTAYNEQFF
TRBV7-2	TRBJ2-3	TRBD2	-	TGTGCCAGCAGCGTAGGGACTAGCGGGGCGGACACAGATACGCAGTATTTT	CASSVGTSGADTDTQYF
TRBV3-1/TRBV3-2	TRBJ2-5	TRBD1	-	TGTGCCAGCAGCCTTCGGACAGGGGGCCCGGAAGAGACCCAGTACTTC	CASSLRTGGPEETQYF
TRBV6-1	TRBJ2-1	-	-	TGTGCCAGCAGTGAAGACAGCGACTCCTACAATGAGCAGTTCTTC	CASSEDSDSYNEQFF
TRBV2	TRBJ2-7	-	-	TGTGCCAGCAAGTGGGAAAAGTACGAGCAGTACTTC	CASKWEKYEQYF
TRBV3-1/TRBV3-2	TRBJ2-5	TRBD1	few	TGTGCCAGCAGCCCCCGGACAGGGGAAGTGGAGACCCAGTACTTC	CASSPRTGEVETQYF
TRBV3-1/TRBV3-2	TRBJ2-5	TRBD1	-	TGTGCCAGCAGCCCACTAGACAGGGGAGGAGAGACCCAGTACTTC	CASSPLDRGGETQYF
TRBV5-1	TRBJ2-5	-	-	TGCGCCAGCAGCCCCGGACGGGGCAACCAAGAGACCCAGTACTTC	CASSPGRGNQETQYF
TRBV4-3	TRBJ1-1	-	-	TGCGCCAGCAGCCAAGTTAGAGGATGGGGGATTGAAGCTTTCTTT	CASSQVRGWGIEAFF
TRBV19	TRBJ2-7	TRBD1	-	TGTGCCAGTAGTATCACGGGACAGGGTTCCTACGAGCAGTACTTC	CASSITGQGSYEQYF
TRBV19	TRBJ2-5	-	-	TGTGCCAGTAGTATGACGGGAGTCGAGACCCAGTACTTC	CASSMTGVETQYF
TRBV5-1	TRBJ1-5	-	-	TGCGCCAGCAGCTTGTATAGCAATCAGCCCCAGCATTTT	CASSLYSNQPQHF
TRBV6-5	TRBJ2-7	TRBD1	-	TGTGCCAGCAGTTCGGGACAGGGTATCGCCTACGAGCAGTACTTC	CASSSGQGIAYEQYF
TRBV12-5	TRBJ1-2	-	-	TGTGCTAGTGGTTTGGTACCAGGGGTTCAGGGGAAAGGTGTGCGTGGCTACACCTTC	CASGLVPGVQGKGVRGYTF
TRBV7-2	TRBJ1-2	-	-	TGTGCCAGCAGCCTCGACGGGGGTGGCTATGGCTACACCTTC	CASSLDGGGYGYTF
TRBV11-2	TRBJ1-1	-	-	TGTGCCAGCAGCTCTAGAGGGACCGTGAACACTGAAGCTTTCTTT	CASSSRGTVNTEAFF
TRBV28	TRBJ1-4	TRBD1	once	TGTGCCAGCAGTTTTTTGGGACAGGGGGCTCGTAAGGATGAAAAACTGTTTTTT	CASSFLGQGARKDEKLFF
TRBV6-1	TRBJ2-5	TRBD1	-	TGTGCCAGCTGTGAAGCGGACGGGACAGGGGAGACCCAGTACTTC	CASCEADGTGETQYF
TRBV27	TRBJ2-2	-	once	TGTGCCAGGATCCATCGCTGGGCGGCAGCCACGAACACCGGGGAGCTGTTTTTT	CARIHRWAAATNTGELFF
TRBV14	TRBJ2-1	TRBD2	-	TGTGCCAGCAGCCAAAAGGTTCTAGCGGGGGGGCGCGACAATGAGCAGTTCTTC	CASSQKVLAGGRDNEQFF
TRBV7-2	TRBJ2-7	-	few	TGTGCCAGCAGCTCGTTAGCGGTCAGCTCCTACGAGCAGTACTTC	CASSSLAVSSYEQYF